The count of the clone carrying this T cell receptor (beta chain) is one. What it binds is not known. Other DNA sequences from this sample encode an identical CDR3 as well. The record originates from a study of shared clonotypes between healthy human individuals. The study's findings and limits: Naive subsets typically showed greater estimated richness than memory subsets.

Sequencing was performed with immunoSEQ multiplex PCR; in TCRdb, only in-frame clones are kept and a portion is missing. Among 780,000 or so clones listed, roughly 72% were seen once. CDR3 size: 13 residues. CDR1 is ENHRY and CDR2 is SYGVKD in the germline V gene. Deletions cut 4 bases from V and 1 base from J, with 7 bases between. The chain uses TRBV10-3 and TRBJ1-1; D possibly corresponds to TRBD1 (5 bases). The clonotype was recovered from a woman aged 25 to 39 in good health. Sample: memory CD4+ T cells sorted from blood. Subset indicated: CD45RA-negative fraction. In DNA form, the CDR3 reads TGTGCCATCAGTGGGCAGGGGAACACTGAAGCTTTCTTT. This codes for CAISGQGNTEAFF.